This entry is about one T cell receptor (beta chain). Its specificity is unknown. Sequence at one end of the junction differs from germline and may be a read error. Germline CDR1 is SGHDN and CDR2 is FVKESK. The CDR3 loop spans 12 amino acids. Noted time point: newly diagnosed GD, antithyroid drugs for less than 3 months. Scientists built the TCR library using RNA that was extracted from PBMCs. The entry originates in a study of regulatory T cells in long-lasting Graves disease. Broader study findings: Lower TCR diversity was seen in persistent Graves' patients than in newly diagnosed ones.

Combining iRepertoire HTBI primers with Arm-PCR of CDR3 regions, the authors built TCR beta libraries. MiXCR, applied by TCRdb to the multiplex PCR reads, yields one record per CDR3 protein. There are around 360,000 distinct CDR3 sequences in the sample; 15% to 20% occur only once, and 20% to 25% lies in the top ten. These same records also appear under a second study, on T cells in Graves' hyperthyroidism and ophthalmopathy. That source notes: First-round RT-PCR with HTBI primers amplified the TCR CDR3 region. Clonotypes that were expanded in thyroid above 0.001 mostly appeared in blood too.

Sequencing was performed on peripheral blood mononuclear cells (PBMCs), taken at new diagnosis, from a patient treated with antithyroid drugs. The sequence was obtained from a woman aged 18-35 years with Graves disease. The chain links TRBV14 to TRBJ2-3; D is ambiguous. The assigned J gene may be wrong: the sequence end matches TRBJ1-5 better. The CDR3 coding sequence is TGTCCCAGCCCGGGGAACACAGATACGCAGCATTTT. Encoded protein: CPSPGNTDTQHF.